This T cell receptor (beta chain) appears in the sequencing data of a study of cytomegalovirus exposure and HLA in healthy donors. Study results and limitations: Previously analyzed data showed that most TCR beta V segments were productive at a frequency of about 90% or about 30%. Analysis performed later showed TCR beta chains linked to HLA being more clonally expanded than equally common others. Sequencing artifact likely explains a cluster of highly shared sequence variants.

Amplification used 60 Vbeta primers and 13 Jbeta primers. Libraries were prepared by immunoSEQ multiplex PCR; TCRdb keeps only in-frame clonotypes and omits some of them. The top ten clones hold under 5.5% of a sample with fewer than 150,000 clones, approximately 80% of them seen once. Healthy bone marrow donors made up the donor group. As for this clone: Its target is not known.

The CDR3 contains 17 residues. V trimming: 1 base; J trimming: 5 bases; junction bases outside the gene matches: 13. Germline CDR1 is MGHRA and CDR2 is YSYEKL. Sequences were obtained from PBMCs. The rearrangement joins TRBV4-1 to TRBJ2-5; 7 bases line up with TRBD2. This TCR was recovered from a woman aged 45-59 years in good health and CMV-seronegative. The CDR3 nucleotides are TGCGCCAGCAGCCAAGCCCCTCCGGGAGGTCGCGGTGAGACCCAGTACTTC. It encodes CASSQAPPGGRGETQYF.